The clone carrying this T cell receptor (beta chain) was seen ten or more times. Antigen specificity is unknown. This sample was taken from a study of T cells in Graves' hyperthyroidism and ophthalmopathy. Isolation of PBMCs was performed on about 10 ml fresh peripheral blood. General study findings and limits: Among thyroid clonotypes expanded above 0.001, most also appeared in blood. From stable hyperthyroidism, ophthalmopathy was set apart by a 13 V-J model. Ophthalmopathy prediction by the model preceded onset by a median about 6 months.

Germline loops: CDR1 SNHLY, CDR2 FYNNEI. The CDR3 consists of 14 residues. The V end was cut by 2 bases, the J end by 0 bases, with 5 bases between. RNA transcripts gave rise to amplified TCR beta CDR3 regions. First-round RT-PCR of the TCR CDR3 relied on the HTBI primer set. Via MiXCR, TCRdb re-called the multiplex PCR reads, giving one row per CDR3 protein. The repertoire holds nearly 750,000 distinct CDR3 sequences, just over 35% seen once, with roughly 30% in the top ten. This sequence joins TRBV2 and TRBJ1-5; D is unresolved. This TCR was recovered from a woman in her thirties or forties with Graves' hyperthyroidism. Sequenced input: blood. CDR3 sequence reads: CASSELSSNQPQHF. CDR3 nucleotide sequence: TGTGCCAGCAGTGAACTGAGTAGCAATCAGCCCCAGCATTTT.